The rows below give T cell receptor beta chains drawn from one sample of a study of CD8 T cells in Susac syndrome. TCRdb re-analysed the immunoSEQ multiplex PCR reads in MiXCR, keeping a single row per CDR3 protein. In the table there are fewer than 150,000 distinct CDR3 sequences, around nine tenths of which are singletons. Sequencing was performed on CD8+ T cells from PBMCs. Receptors originate from a human donor with multiple sclerosis. Each CDR3 is given with its conserved first and last residue. Fields, in order: J gene, D gene, V gene, clone size, CDR3 DNA, CDR3 protein. The D gene is left open where the match is weak. Clone size is given for some rows only: seen once, a few or many times, or a class if the clone is expanded.

j_call: TRBJ2-2
d_call: -
v_call: TRBV29-1
clone_size: -
cdr3_nt: TGCAGCGTTGAAATCAGGGGGGCCACCGGGGAGCTGTTTTTT
cdr3_aa: CSVEIRGATGELFF

j_call: TRBJ2-5
d_call: TRBD1
v_call: TRBV25-1
clone_size: once
cdr3_nt: TGTGCCAGCAGTGCGGGACAGCAAGAGACCCAGTACTTC
cdr3_aa: CASSAGQQETQYF

j_call: TRBJ2-1
d_call: -
v_call: TRBV5-1
clone_size: -
cdr3_nt: TGTGCCAGCAGTTTTGGGCTGAACAATGAGCAGTTCTTC
cdr3_aa: CASSFGLNNEQFF

j_call: TRBJ2-7
d_call: -
v_call: TRBV3-1
clone_size: -
cdr3_nt: TGTGCCAGCAGCCAAGAAGCAACAAACGAGCAGTACTTC
cdr3_aa: CASSQEATNEQYF

j_call: TRBJ2-7
d_call: -
v_call: TRBV7-9
clone_size: -
cdr3_nt: TGTGCCAGCAGTTGGGACACCTCCTACGAGCAGTACTTC
cdr3_aa: CASSWDTSYEQYF

j_call: TRBJ1-1
d_call: -
v_call: TRBV6-6
clone_size: -
cdr3_nt: TGTGCCAGCAAGGTTCTCGGGGGCACTGAAGCTTTCTTT
cdr3_aa: CASKVLGGTEAFF

j_call: TRBJ2-1
d_call: TRBD2
v_call: TRBV20-1
clone_size: -
cdr3_nt: TGCAGTGCCCCGCCGGAACTAGCGGGAGCGGGGCAGTTCTTC
cdr3_aa: CSAPPELAGAGQFF

j_call: TRBJ2-7
d_call: TRBD2
v_call: TRBV4-1
clone_size: -
cdr3_nt: TGCGCCAGCAGCTTGGGACTAGTCGGCGAGCAGTACTTC
cdr3_aa: CASSLGLVGEQYF

j_call: TRBJ2-7
d_call: -
v_call: TRBV27
clone_size: -
cdr3_nt: TGTGCCAGCGGGCTATCCGAGCAGTACTTC
cdr3_aa: CASGLSEQYF

j_call: TRBJ1-5
d_call: -
v_call: TRBV18
clone_size: -
cdr3_nt: TGTGCCAGCTCGACGGGTCCGGCCAGGCCCCAGCATTTT
cdr3_aa: CASSTGPARPQHF

j_call: TRBJ2-3
d_call: TRBD2
v_call: TRBV27
clone_size: once
cdr3_nt: TGTGCCAGCGGAAGCGGGAGCGGCACAGATACGCAGTATTTT
cdr3_aa: CASGSGSGTDTQYF

j_call: TRBJ2-1
d_call: -
v_call: TRBV24-1
clone_size: -
cdr3_nt: TGTGCCACCAGTGATTTGACGGGGGATGAGCAGTTCTTC
cdr3_aa: CATSDLTGDEQFF

j_call: TRBJ2-2
d_call: -
v_call: TRBV12-3/TRBV12-4
clone_size: -
cdr3_nt: TGTGCCACCCTCAGGGGAACCGGGGAGCTGTTTTTT
cdr3_aa: CATLRGTGELFF

j_call: TRBJ1-3
d_call: TRBD1
v_call: TRBV20-1
clone_size: -
cdr3_nt: TGCAGTGCTAGAGAGGACAGGGGGCTATCTGGAAACACCATATATTTT
cdr3_aa: CSAREDRGLSGNTIYF

j_call: TRBJ2-7
d_call: TRBD2
v_call: TRBV9
clone_size: -
cdr3_nt: TGTGCCAGCAGCGTTGGACTAGACTCCTACGAGCAGTACTTC
cdr3_aa: CASSVGLDSYEQYF

j_call: TRBJ2-7
d_call: -
v_call: TRBV2
clone_size: -
cdr3_nt: TGTGCCAGCAGACCCAGCGCATACGAGCAGTACTTC
cdr3_aa: CASRPSAYEQYF

j_call: TRBJ2-7
d_call: TRBD1
v_call: TRBV16
clone_size: -
cdr3_nt: TGTGCCAGCAGCCAATCGTGGGACAGATACTACGAGCAGTACTTC
cdr3_aa: CASSQSWDRYYEQYF

j_call: TRBJ1-2
d_call: TRBD1
v_call: TRBV4-1
clone_size: few
cdr3_nt: TGCGCCAGCAGCCTAGGACAGGGTAACTATGGCTACACCTTC
cdr3_aa: CASSLGQGNYGYTF

j_call: TRBJ1-5
d_call: -
v_call: TRBV27
clone_size: -
cdr3_nt: TGTGCCAGCGGGAATCAGCCCCAGCATTTT
cdr3_aa: CASGNQPQHF

j_call: TRBJ1-1
d_call: -
v_call: TRBV27
clone_size: -
cdr3_nt: TGTGCCAGCAGTTTAGGCCCGGGTCCGAACACTGAAGCTTTCTTT
cdr3_aa: CASSLGPGPNTEAFF

j_call: TRBJ1-3
d_call: TRBD1
v_call: TRBV18
clone_size: -
cdr3_nt: TGTGCCAGCTCACCATCAGGGGGCGATTCTGGAAACACCATATATTTT
cdr3_aa: CASSPSGGDSGNTIYF

j_call: TRBJ1-1
d_call: -
v_call: TRBV5-1
clone_size: -
cdr3_nt: TGCGCCAGCAAACCGGGACAGAACACTGAAGCTTTCTTT
cdr3_aa: CASKPGQNTEAFF